This is a list of T cell receptor beta chains from one sample in a study of T-cell memory formation after mild COVID-19. TCRdb called the 5' RACE reads again in MiXCR, with one record for every CDR3 protein. The sample carries 530,000 or so distinct CDR3 sequences, roughly 17% recorded once. The material sequenced was PBMCs or a T cell subset sorted from them (not recorded which). These receptors came from an adult woman who had mild COVID-19 (a few samples of this study predate the infection). Cell type and time point are not known. CDR3s include the opening cysteine and the closing phenylalanine or tryptophan. A D gene is named only where the DNA matches it firmly. Part of the rows lack a size; the others show once, few, many or a class for expanded clones.

D: TRBD2; J: TRBJ2-2; size: many; V: TRBV7-6; DNA: TGTGCCAGCAGCTTTAGCGGGGCCGGGGAGCTGTTTTTT; CDR3: CASSFSGAGELFF
D: -; J: TRBJ1-5; size: few; V: TRBV6-6; DNA: TGTGCCAGCACGCCCGGGAATCAGCCCCAGCATTTT; CDR3: CASTPGNQPQHF
D: -; J: TRBJ1-2; size: few; V: TRBV20-1; DNA: TGCAGTGCAGCGCGGCGATCAAACTATGGCTACACCTTC; CDR3: CSAARRSNYGYTF
D: -; J: TRBJ1-1; size: few; V: TRBV5-1; DNA: TGCGCCAGCAGCTTGGGCGATGGGAAAACTGAAGCTTTCTTT; CDR3: CASSLGDGKTEAFF
D: TRBD2; J: TRBJ2-1; size: few; V: TRBV12-3/TRBV12-4; DNA: TGTGCCAGCAGTTTAGAGGGACTAGCGGCCTACAATGAGCAGTTCTTC; CDR3: CASSLEGLAAYNEQFF
D: -; J: TRBJ2-5; size: few; V: TRBV7-2; DNA: TGTGCCAGCAGCTTAGGCGGAAGTATGTCAGAGACCCAGTACTTC; CDR3: CASSLGGSMSETQYF
D: TRBD2; J: TRBJ2-7; size: once; V: TRBV6-2/TRBV6-3; DNA: TGTGCCAGCAGGAGTAGCGGGAACTCCTACGAGCAGTACTTC; CDR3: CASRSSGNSYEQYF
D: TRBD2; J: TRBJ2-5; size: -; V: TRBV18; DNA: TGTGCCAGCTCACCACCGGGACTAGCGGGGGGATTTGAGACCCAGTACTTC; CDR3: CASSPPGLAGGFETQYF
D: TRBD1; J: TRBJ1-4; size: -; V: TRBV5-1; DNA: TGCGCCAGCAGCTTGCTCGAGGGGGCAGGTGAAAAACTGTTTTTT; CDR3: CASSLLEGAGEKLFF
D: -; J: TRBJ2-6; size: few; V: TRBV11-2; DNA: TGTGCCAGCAGCTTAGCGGCTCCCTCTGGGGCCAACGTCCTGACTTTC; CDR3: CASSLAAPSGANVLTF
D: -; J: TRBJ1-6; size: -; V: TRBV7-2; DNA: TGTGCCAGCAGCTCGATGGGGGTTGGGTCACCCCTCCACTTT; CDR3: CASSSMGVGSPLHF
D: TRBD2; J: TRBJ2-1; size: many; V: TRBV24-1; DNA: TGTGCCACCAGTGATCCGGGACTAGCGGGGGGTCGATTTTCCTACAATGAGCAGTTCTTC; CDR3: CATSDPGLAGGRFSYNEQFF
D: TRBD2; J: TRBJ2-5; size: -; V: TRBV9; DNA: TGTGCCAGCAGCGTATCGGGGGGGAAGGAGACCCAGTACTTC; CDR3: CASSVSGGKETQYF
D: TRBD1; J: TRBJ2-1; size: -; V: TRBV11-2; DNA: TGTGCCAGCAGCTTACGCCGGGACAGGGGCTACAATGAGCAGTTCTTC; CDR3: CASSLRRDRGYNEQFF
D: -; J: TRBJ2-7; size: -; V: TRBV27; DNA: TGTGCCAGCAGTCCCTCCCTTAGCGGCTACGAGCAGTACTTC; CDR3: CASSPSLSGYEQYF
D: TRBD1; J: TRBJ1-2; size: -; V: TRBV7-2; DNA: TGTGCCAGCAGCTTAAGACAGGGCGACTATGGCTACACCTTC; CDR3: CASSLRQGDYGYTF
D: TRBD2; J: TRBJ2-5; size: few; V: TRBV7-8; DNA: TGTGCCAGCAGCTACCACCCCCGGAATAGCGGGAGTGAAGACGGGAGAGAGACCCAGTACTTC; CDR3: CASSYHPRNSGSEDGRETQYF
D: -; J: TRBJ2-3; size: few; V: TRBV12-5; DNA: TGTGCTAGTGGTAGGACAGTTAGCACAGATACGCAGTATTTT; CDR3: CASGRTVSTDTQYF
D: TRBD2; J: TRBJ2-1; size: many; V: TRBV4-3; DNA: TGCGCCAGCAGCCGCCGCGAGGGACTAGCGGGAGTAAGTGAGCAGTTCTTC; CDR3: CASSRREGLAGVSEQFF
D: TRBD2; J: TRBJ2-4; size: few; V: TRBV19; DNA: TGTGCCAGTAGTAGCCCTCCCGGGACTAGCGGGAGAGCCCGCGCGGACATTCAGTACTTC; CDR3: CASSSPPGTSGRARADIQYF
D: TRBD2; J: TRBJ2-3; size: few; V: TRBV4-3; DNA: TGCGCCAGCAGCCAAGTAGCGGGACGGTCCACAGATACGCAGTATTTT; CDR3: CASSQVAGRSTDTQYF
D: TRBD1; J: TRBJ1-4; size: -; V: TRBV5-1; DNA: TGCGCCAGCAGCTTGGACAGGGGCTGGGGTAATGAAAAACTGTTTTTT; CDR3: CASSLDRGWGNEKLFF
D: -; J: TRBJ1-1; size: -; V: TRBV19; DNA: TGTGCCAGTAGTGAATTAACAGGGAAAACTGAAGCTTTCTTT; CDR3: CASSELTGKTEAFF